Detailed here is one TCR beta chain. The assay was immunoSEQ multiplex PCR, and TCRdb's table has in-frame clones only and misses some. The sample consists of around 310,000 clones, about 90% of them appearing once. The data originate from a study of blood T cell repertoires in COVID-19. V shed 3 bases, J shed 4 bases, and the junction held 4 bases outside the gene matches. The CDR3 totals 15 residues. In germline, CDR1 is LGHNA, CDR2 YSLEER. The TCR was taken from a woman in her 30s who had recovered from COVID-19. The sequencing sample was made of PBMCs or T cells enriched from blood (not recorded which). The chain has TRBV4-3 and TRBJ1-4; TRBD1 matches at 8 bases. CDR3 region: CASSQPDRDNEKLFF. The CDR3 nucleotides are TGCGCCAGCAGCCAGCCGGACAGGGATAATGAAAAACTGTTTTTT.